This entry is about one T cell receptor beta chain. The CDR3 extends over 13 amino acids. V was clipped by 0 bases and J by 4 bases, with 5 bases between them. Germline loops: CDR1 SGHNT, CDR2 YYREEE (reference sequence). This sample was taken from a study of blood T cell repertoires in COVID-19. Overall study: From the United States, Italy and Spain came samples of acute and convalescent COVID-19. PBMCs, B-cell-depleted T cells, or T cells were the source of the cDNA or gDNA that made up the material.

How the authors handled the data: Estimates of nucleated cell counts were drawn from the amplification of reference gene primers. Profiled with immunoSEQ multiplex PCR; TCRdb holds only in-frame clones, not every one. V, J and clone size derive from that table, while D and trimming were established from the DNA sequence. Among some 700,000 clones listed, 75% to 90% were seen once. The sequencing input was peripheral blood. This chain uses TRBV5-4 with TRBJ1-3; the D is unclear. This receptor was taken from a woman under 30 with acute or convalescent COVID-19. The CDR3 bases are TGTGCCAGCAGCTTGGGGGCAGGAAACACCATATATTTT. Encoded protein: CASSLGAGNTIYF. Complete variable domain (other parts from reference TRBV5-4 and TRBJ1-3): ETGVTQSPTHLIKTRGQQVTLRCSSQSGHNTVSWYQQALGQGPQFIFQYYREEENGRGNFPPRFSGLQFPNYSSELNVNALELDDSALYLCASSLGAGNTIYFGEGSWLTVV.